A single sample is the source of the 16 T cell receptor beta chains below, sequenced in a study of blood T cell repertoires in COVID-19. The method was immunoSEQ multiplex PCR; TCRdb's version includes in-frame clones alone and lacks a portion of them. The table includes more than 95,000 clones, approximately 84% detected once. The sample comprised peripheral blood. These receptors were collected from a man aged 60 to 69 with acute or convalescent COVID-19.

V and J are TRBV12-5 and TRBJ2-1; possible D gene TRBD2, 5 bases. CDR1 is LGHNT and CDR2 is FRNRAP in the germline V gene. The CDR3 spans 14 residues. The germline V and J ends were trimmed by 9 bases and 1 base, with 13 bases remaining between them. CDR3 protein: CASGRESSYNEQFF. Written as DNA, the CDR3 is TGTGCTAGCGGTCGGGAAAGTTCCTACAATGAGCAGTTCTTC.

This chain joins TRBV11-3 and TRBJ2-5; TRBD1 is a possible D gene (6 bases). V shed 7 bases and J shed 2 bases, with 14 bases lying between them. Germline loops: CDR1 SGHNT, CDR2 YENEEA. This CDR3 is 14 amino acids long. CDR3 amino acids: CASMGLGAQETQYF. CDR3 coding DNA: TGTGCCAGCATGGGATTGGGGGCACAAGAGACCCAGTACTTC. Supplemented by reference TRBV11-3 and TRBJ2-5, the full variable domain reads EAGVVQSPRYKIIEKKQPVAFWCNPISGHNTLYWYLQNLGQGPELLIRYENEEAVDDSQLPKDRFSAERLKGVDSTLKIQPAELGDSAVYLCASMGLGAQETQYFGPGTRLLVL.

The chain combines TRBV5-6 with TRBJ2-7; D perhaps matches TRBD2 (5 bases). Looked up from germline, CDR1 is SGHDT and CDR2 is YYEEEE. V was shortened by 4 bases and J by 3 bases, with 14 bases between the two germline ends. This CDR3 is built from 14 residues. CDR3 DNA: TGTGCCAGCAGCGCGGGCGGACGGGGCTACGAGCAGTACGTC. It is translated as CASSAGGRGYEQYV.

This chain connects TRBV29-1 to TRBJ1-1; no clear D gene. Germline values: CDR1 SQVTM, CDR2 ANQGSEA. The V end lost 7 bases, the J end lost 1 base, and 4 bases lay between the germline ends. The CDR3 totals 10 residues. The chain's CDR3 is CSARNTEAFF. CDR3 nucleotide sequence: TGCAGCGCCCGGAACACTGAAGCTTTCTTT. The full variable domain, with the rest looked up from reference TRBV29-1 and TRBJ1-1, is SAVISQKPSRDICQRGTSLTIQCQVDSQVTMMFWYRQQPGQSLTLIATANQGSEATYESGFVIDKFPISRPNLTFSTLTVSNMSPEDSSIYLCSARNTEAFFGQGTRLTVV.

The CDR3 loop is CASSPIAGGPQNIQYF. The CDR3 coding sequence is TGTGCCAGCAGCCCAATAGCGGGAGGGCCCCAAAACATTCAGTACTTC. The chain is built from TRBV7-9 and TRBJ2-4; 11 nucleotides agree with TRBD2. This CDR3 is 16 amino acids long. Germline trimming cut 5 bases from V and 5 bases from J; bases unmatched to any gene: 8. Germline loops: CDR1 SEHNR, CDR2 FQNEAQ (reference sequence).

The chain employs TRBV19 and TRBJ1-2; D perhaps matches TRBD1 (5 bases). V was clipped by 6 bases and J by 7 bases, with 18 bases between them. The germline CDR1 and CDR2 sequences are LNHDA and SQIVND (reference sequence). The CDR3 runs 14 residues. The CDR3 sequence: CASRAGGETGGYTF. In nucleotides, the CDR3 is TGTGCCAGTAGGGCCGGGGGGGAGACCGGTGGCTACACCTTC.

As for this clone: One end of the junction fails to match germline, which may point to a read error. V is TRBV5-1 and J is TRBJ2-2, with D possibly TRBD1 on 5 matching bases. Germline assignment: CDR1 SGHRS and CDR2 YFSETQ. The CDR3 consists of 15 residues. The CDR3 reads CANSLGAANTGELFF. The DNA for the CDR3 is TGCGCCAACAGCTTAGGGGCAGCGAACACCGGGGAGCTGTTTTTT.

This clone was detected only once. This chain links TRBV5-8 with TRBJ2-7; D gene unclear. The V end lost 0 bases, the J end lost 2 bases, and 6 bases lay between the germline ends. The CDR3 is 13 residues long. Per germline, CDR1 SGHTS and CDR2 YDEGEE. As DNA, the CDR3 is TGTGCCAGCAGCTTGGGGCGGACCTACGAGCAGTACTTC. Translated: CASSLGRTYEQYF. Filled out from reference TRBV5-8 and TRBJ2-7, the complete variable domain reads EAGVTQSPTHLIKTRGQQATLRCSPISGHTSVYWYQQALGLGLQFLLWYDEGEERNRGNFPPRFSGRQFPNYSSELNVNALELEDSALYLCASSLGRTYEQYFGPGTRLTVT.

This chain connects TRBV7-8 to TRBJ2-1; D may be TRBD1 (5 bases). CDR3 size: 14 residues. Germline V gives CDR1 SGHVS, CDR2 FQNEAQ. V gave up 5 bases and J gave up 8 bases, with 16 bases separating them. In DNA, the CDR3 is TGTGCCAGCAGCCAAAGCCCCCAGGGCGATGAGCAGTTCTTC. It encodes CASSQSPQGDEQFF.

The chain employs TRBV24-1 and TRBJ2-5; D gene unclear. V lost 5 bases to trimming and J lost 4 bases, with 16 bases between them. This CDR3 spans 15 amino acids. The germline CDR1 and CDR2 sequences are KGHDR and SFDVKD. The CDR3 nucleotides are TGTGCCACCAGTGCCCTGGTTCAGAGAGGAGAGACCCAGTACTTC. It is translated as CATSALVQRGETQYF.

The count of this clone is one. This chain links TRBV3-1 (or the pseudogene TRBV3-2) with TRBJ1-1, with 12 bases fitting TRBD1. Trimming took 8 bases from V and 4 from J; bases not matched to a gene: 5. Germline assignment: CDR1 LGHDT and CDR2 YNNKEL (reference sequence). The CDR3 length is 14 residues. CDR3 amino acids: CASRDRGPGTEAFF. DNA for the CDR3: TGTGCCAGCCGGGACAGGGGGCCGGGCACTGAAGCTTTCTTT.

This chain links TRBV19 with TRBJ2-1; no clear D gene. CDR3 length: 15 amino acids. The V gene lost 3 bases and the J gene lost 1 base, with 10 bases spanning the gap. Germline V gene sequence: CDR1 LNHDA, CDR2 SQIVND (reference sequence). This CDR3 reads CASSIRGGSYNEQFF. CDR3 coding DNA: TGTGCCAGTAGTATTCGAGGTGGGTCCTACAATGAGCAGTTCTTC.

V is TRBV6-5 and J is TRBJ2-1; 11 bases agree with TRBD2. Germline CDR1 is MNHEY and CDR2 is SVGAGI. Trimming at V came to 6 bases and at J to 7 bases, leaving 8 bases not matched to a gene. This CDR3 spans 15 amino acids. The CDR3 here is CASSSLAGGRNEQFF. The CDR3 bases are TGTGCCAGCAGCTCCCTAGCGGGAGGACGGAATGAGCAGTTCTTC.

A single count supports this clone. The chain employs TRBV2 and TRBJ1-1; 7 positions agree with TRBD1. V shed 2 bases, J shed 6 bases, and the junction held 0 bases outside the gene matches. This CDR3 has 12 residues. Germline lookup yields CDR1 SNHLY and CDR2 FYNNEI. CDR3 bases: TGTGCCAGCAGTGAACAGGGGGCTGAAGCTTTCTTT. Its translation is CASSEQGAEAFF.

This chain uses TRBV11-3 with TRBJ2-5, with 7 bases identical to TRBD1. The CDR3 contains 13 residues. The germline V gene has CDR1 SGHNT and CDR2 YENEEA. Germline trimming cut 5 bases from V and 3 bases from J; bases unmatched to any gene: 3. The CDR3 sequence: CASSTTGEETQYF. The DNA for the CDR3 is TGTGCCAGCAGCACCACAGGGGAAGAGACCCAGTACTTC.

The chain is built from TRBV11-2 and TRBJ1-5, with D hard to call. CDR1 is SGHAT, CDR2 FQNNGV, per germline. V was cut by 1 base and J by 1 base, with 5 bases left in between. CDR3 length: 14 residues. CDR3 region: CASSLGRSNQPQHF. CDR3 sequence (DNA): TGTGCCAGCAGCTTAGGGAGAAGCAATCAGCCCCAGCATTTT.